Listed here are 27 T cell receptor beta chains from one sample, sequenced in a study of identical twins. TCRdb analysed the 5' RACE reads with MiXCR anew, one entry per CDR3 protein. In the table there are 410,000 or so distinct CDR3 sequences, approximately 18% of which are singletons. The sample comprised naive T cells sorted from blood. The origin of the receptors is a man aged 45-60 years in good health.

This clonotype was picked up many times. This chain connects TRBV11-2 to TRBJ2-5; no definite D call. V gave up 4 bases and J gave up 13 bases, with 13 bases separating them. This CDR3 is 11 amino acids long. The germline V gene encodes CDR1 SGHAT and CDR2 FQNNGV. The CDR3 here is CASSSFIDTYF. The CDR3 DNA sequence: TGTGCCAGCAGCTCCTTTATAGATACGTACTTC. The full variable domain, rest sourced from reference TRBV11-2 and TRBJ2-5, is EAGVAQSPRYKIIEKRQSVAFWCNPISGHATLYWYQQILGQGPKLLIQFQNNGVVDDSQLPKDRFSAERLKGVDSTLKIQPAKLEDSAVYLCASSSFIDTYFGPGTRLLVL.

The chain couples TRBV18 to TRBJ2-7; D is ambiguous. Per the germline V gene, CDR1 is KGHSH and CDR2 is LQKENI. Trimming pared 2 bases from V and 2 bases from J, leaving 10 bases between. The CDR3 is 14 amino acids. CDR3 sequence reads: CASSPLGSTYEQYF. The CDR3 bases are TGTGCCAGCTCACCATTGGGTTCCACCTACGAGCAGTACTTC.

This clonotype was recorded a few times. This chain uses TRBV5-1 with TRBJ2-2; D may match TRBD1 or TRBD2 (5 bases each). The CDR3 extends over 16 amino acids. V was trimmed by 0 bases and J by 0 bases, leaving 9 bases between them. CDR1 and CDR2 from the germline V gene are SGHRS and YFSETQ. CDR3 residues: CASSLAGPANTGELFF. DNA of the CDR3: TGCGCCAGCAGCTTGGCGGGACCGGCGAACACCGGGGAGCTGTTTTTT.

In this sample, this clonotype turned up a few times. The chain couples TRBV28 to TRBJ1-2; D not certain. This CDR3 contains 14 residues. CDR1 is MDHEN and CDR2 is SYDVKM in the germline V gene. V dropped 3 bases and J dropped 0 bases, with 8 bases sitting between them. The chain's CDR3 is CASSFNLPNYGYTF. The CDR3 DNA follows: TGTGCCAGCAGTTTCAACCTACCTAACTATGGCTACACCTTC.

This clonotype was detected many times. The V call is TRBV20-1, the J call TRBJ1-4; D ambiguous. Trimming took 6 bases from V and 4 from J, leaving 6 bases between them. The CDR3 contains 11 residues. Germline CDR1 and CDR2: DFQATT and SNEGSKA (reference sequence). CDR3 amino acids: CSAPHNEKLFF. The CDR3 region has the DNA TGCAGTGCGCCGCATAATGAAAAACTGTTTTTT.

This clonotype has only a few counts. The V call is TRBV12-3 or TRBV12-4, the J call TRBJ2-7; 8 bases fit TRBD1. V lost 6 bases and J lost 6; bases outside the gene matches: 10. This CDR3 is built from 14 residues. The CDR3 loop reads CASSGQGMVTEQYF. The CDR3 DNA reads TGTGCCAGCAGCGGACAGGGAATGGTGACCGAGCAGTACTTC.

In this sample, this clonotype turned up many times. The CDR3 sequence: CASSYSRGNTGELFF. CDR3 bases: TGTGCCAGCAGTTACTCGAGGGGGAACACCGGGGAGCTGTTTTTT. This sequence joins TRBV6-5 and TRBJ2-2; D is possibly TRBD1 or TRBD2 (5 bases each). There are 15 residues in the CDR3. The germline CDR1 and CDR2 sequences are MNHEY and SVGAGI. Trimming cost V 0 bases and J 1 base, with 6 bases left between them.

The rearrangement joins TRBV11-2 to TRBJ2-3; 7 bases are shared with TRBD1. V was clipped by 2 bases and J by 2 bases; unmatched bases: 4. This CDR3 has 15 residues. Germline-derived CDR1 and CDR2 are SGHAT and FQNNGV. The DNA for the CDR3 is TGTGCCAGCAGCTTATGGGACAGCCCCACAGATACGCAGTATTTT. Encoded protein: CASSLWDSPTDTQYF.

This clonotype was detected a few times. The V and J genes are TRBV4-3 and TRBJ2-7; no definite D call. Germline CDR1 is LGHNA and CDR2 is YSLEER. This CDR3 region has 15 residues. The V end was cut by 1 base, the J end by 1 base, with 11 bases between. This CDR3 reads CASSQGVKGSYEQYF. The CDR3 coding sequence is TGCGCCAGCAGCCAAGGGGTGAAGGGATCCTACGAGCAGTACTTC.

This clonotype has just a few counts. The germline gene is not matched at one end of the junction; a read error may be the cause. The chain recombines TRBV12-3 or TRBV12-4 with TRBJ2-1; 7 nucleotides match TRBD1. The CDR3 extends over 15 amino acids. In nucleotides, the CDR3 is TGTGCCAGCAGTAACGGACAGGCAACCTACACTGAGCAGTTCTTC. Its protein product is CASSNGQATYTEQFF.

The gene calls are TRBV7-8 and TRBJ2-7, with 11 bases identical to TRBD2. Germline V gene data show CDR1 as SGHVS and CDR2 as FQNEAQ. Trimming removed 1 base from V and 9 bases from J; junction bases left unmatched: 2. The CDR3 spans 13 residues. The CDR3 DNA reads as TGTGCCAGCAGCTTAGTTACTAGCGGGAGGCAGTACTTC. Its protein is CASSLVTSGRQYF.

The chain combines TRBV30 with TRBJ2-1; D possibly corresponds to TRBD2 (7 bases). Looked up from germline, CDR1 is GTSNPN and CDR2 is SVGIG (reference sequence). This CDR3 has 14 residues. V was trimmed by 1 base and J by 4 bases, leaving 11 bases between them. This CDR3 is CAWSGRGGYNEQFF. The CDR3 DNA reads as TGTGCCTGGAGTGGTAGGGGGGGATACAATGAGCAGTTCTTC. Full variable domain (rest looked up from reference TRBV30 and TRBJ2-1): SQTIHQWPATLVQPVGSPLSLECTVEGTSNPNLYWYRQAAGRGLQLLFYSVGIGQISSEVPQNLSASRPQDRQFILSSKKLLLSDSGFYLCAWSGRGGYNEQFFGPGTRLTVL.

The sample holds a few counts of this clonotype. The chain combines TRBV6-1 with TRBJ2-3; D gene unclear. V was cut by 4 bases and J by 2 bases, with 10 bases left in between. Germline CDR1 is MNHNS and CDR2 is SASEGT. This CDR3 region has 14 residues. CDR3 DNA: TGTGCCAGCAGTGCTGTCAGTCTCACAGATACGCAGTATTTT. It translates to CASSAVSLTDTQYF.

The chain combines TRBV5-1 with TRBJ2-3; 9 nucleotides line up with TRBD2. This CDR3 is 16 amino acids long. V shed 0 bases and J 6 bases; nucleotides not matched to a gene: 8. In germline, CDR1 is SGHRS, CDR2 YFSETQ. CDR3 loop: CASSLVPAGGWDTQYF. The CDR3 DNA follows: TGCGCCAGCAGCTTGGTTCCAGCGGGGGGATGGGATACGCAGTATTTT.

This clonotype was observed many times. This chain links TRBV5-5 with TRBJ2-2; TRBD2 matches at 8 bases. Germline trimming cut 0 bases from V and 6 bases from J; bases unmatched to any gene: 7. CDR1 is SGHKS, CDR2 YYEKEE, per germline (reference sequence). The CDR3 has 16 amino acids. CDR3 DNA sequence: TGTGCCAGCAGCTTGGCCGGGGGGGCACACGCCGGGGAGCTGTTTTTT. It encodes CASSLAGGAHAGELFF.

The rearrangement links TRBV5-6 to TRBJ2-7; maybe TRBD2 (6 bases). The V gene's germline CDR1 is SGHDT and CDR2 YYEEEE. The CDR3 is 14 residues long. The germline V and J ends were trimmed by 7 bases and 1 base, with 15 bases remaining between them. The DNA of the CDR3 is TGTGCCAGCGGTCCTGGAGCGGGTTCCTACGAGCAGTACTTC. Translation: CASGPGAGSYEQYF.

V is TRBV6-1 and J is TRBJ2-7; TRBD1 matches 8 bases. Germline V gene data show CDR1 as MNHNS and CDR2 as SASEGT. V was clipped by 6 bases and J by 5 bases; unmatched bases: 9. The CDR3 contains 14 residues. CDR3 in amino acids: CASSPQGERNEQYF. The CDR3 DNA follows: TGTGCCAGCAGCCCACAGGGGGAGAGAAACGAGCAGTACTTC.

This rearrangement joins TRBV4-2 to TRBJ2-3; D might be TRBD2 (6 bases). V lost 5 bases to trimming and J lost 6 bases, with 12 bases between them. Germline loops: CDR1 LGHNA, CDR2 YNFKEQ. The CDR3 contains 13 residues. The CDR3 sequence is CASSYTGGDTQYF. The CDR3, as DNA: TGTGCCAGCAGCTATACCGGAGGGGATACGCAGTATTTT.

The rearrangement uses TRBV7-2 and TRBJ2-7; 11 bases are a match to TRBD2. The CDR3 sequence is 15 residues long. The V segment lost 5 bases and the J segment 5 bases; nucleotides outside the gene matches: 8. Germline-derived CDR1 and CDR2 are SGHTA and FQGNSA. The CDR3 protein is CASSKPSGGRNEQYF. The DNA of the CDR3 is TGTGCCAGCAGCAAACCTAGCGGGGGGCGCAACGAGCAGTACTTC.

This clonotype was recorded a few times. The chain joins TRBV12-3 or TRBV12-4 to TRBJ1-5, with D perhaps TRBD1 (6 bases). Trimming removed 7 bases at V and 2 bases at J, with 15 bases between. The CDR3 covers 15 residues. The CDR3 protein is CASTQAEGGNQPQHF. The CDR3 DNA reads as TGTGCCAGCACCCAAGCCGAGGGGGGCAATCAGCCCCAGCATTTT.

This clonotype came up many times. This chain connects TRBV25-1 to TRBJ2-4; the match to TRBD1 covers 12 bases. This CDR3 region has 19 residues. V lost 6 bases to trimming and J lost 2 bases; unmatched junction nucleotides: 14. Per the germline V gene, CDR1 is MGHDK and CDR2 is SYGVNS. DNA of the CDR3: TGTGCCAGCAGATTAGGGGGACAGGGGGCGAGGGGGACCAAAAACATTCAGTACTTC. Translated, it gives CASRLGGQGARGTKNIQYF.

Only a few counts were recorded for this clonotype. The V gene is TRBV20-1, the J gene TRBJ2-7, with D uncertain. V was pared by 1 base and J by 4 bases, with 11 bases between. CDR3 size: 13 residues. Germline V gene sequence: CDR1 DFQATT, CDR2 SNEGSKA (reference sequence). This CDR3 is CSARGVLVYEQYF. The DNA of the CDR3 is TGCAGTGCTAGAGGTGTCCTCGTATACGAGCAGTACTTC.

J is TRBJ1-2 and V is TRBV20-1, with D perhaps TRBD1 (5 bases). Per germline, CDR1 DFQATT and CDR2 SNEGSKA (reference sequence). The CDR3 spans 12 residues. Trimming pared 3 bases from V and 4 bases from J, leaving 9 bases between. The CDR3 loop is CSARVDSYGYTF. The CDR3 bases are TGCAGTGCTAGGGTAGACAGCTATGGCTACACCTTC.

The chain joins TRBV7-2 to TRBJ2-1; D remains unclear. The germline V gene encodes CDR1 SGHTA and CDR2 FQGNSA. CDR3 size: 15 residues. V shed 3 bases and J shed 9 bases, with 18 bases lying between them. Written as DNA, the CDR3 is TGTGCCAGCAGCTTGCGAGGCCCCGTCTTCGGTGAGCAGTTCTTC. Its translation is CASSLRGPVFGEQFF.

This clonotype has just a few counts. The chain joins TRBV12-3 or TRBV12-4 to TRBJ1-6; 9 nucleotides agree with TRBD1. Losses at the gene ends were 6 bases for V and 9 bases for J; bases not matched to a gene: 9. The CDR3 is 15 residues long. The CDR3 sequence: CASREAGTGLSPLHF. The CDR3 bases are TGTGCCAGCAGAGAAGCCGGGACAGGGCTTTCACCCCTCCACTTT.

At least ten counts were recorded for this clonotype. CDR3 in DNA: TGTGCCAGCAGTTTAATACAGGGGATCCTAGTAGATACGCAGTATTTT. This gives the protein CASSLIQGILVDTQYF. The V call is TRBV28, the J call TRBJ2-3; 7 nucleotides agree with TRBD1. Germline V gives CDR1 MDHEN, CDR2 SYDVKM. Germline trimming cut 2 bases from V and 5 bases from J; bases unmatched to any gene: 10. This CDR3 is built from 16 residues.

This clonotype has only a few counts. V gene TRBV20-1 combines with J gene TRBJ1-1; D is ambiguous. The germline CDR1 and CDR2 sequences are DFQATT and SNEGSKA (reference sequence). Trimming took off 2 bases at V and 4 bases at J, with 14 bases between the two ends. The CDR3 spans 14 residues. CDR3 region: CSARPVSGGTEAFF. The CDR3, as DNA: TGCAGTGCTAGACCTGTTTCGGGCGGCACTGAAGCTTTCTTT.